A single TCR beta chain is shown here with its context. Its specificity is not known. Sequencing was performed with immunoSEQ multiplex PCR; in TCRdb, only in-frame clones are kept and a portion is missing. The sample carries about 240,000 clones, approximately 86% recorded once. The donors were members of the validation cohort, which comprised 120 subjects and was separate from the first cohort of 600 to 800 subjects. This sample stems from a study of cytomegalovirus exposure and HLA in healthy donors. Study results and caveats: The classifier reportedly diagnosed cytomegalovirus status with high sensitivity and specificity. Clusters of TCRs from the first cohort tended to co-occur in the 130 or so validation repertoires (as a later analysis found). Cytomegalovirus association was assigned to more than 150 TCR beta chains.

Trimming removed 2 bases from V and 2 bases from J, with 13 bases in between. Germline-derived CDR1 and CDR2 are SGHDT and YYEEEE. The CDR3 covers 15 residues. Material for sequencing was PBMCs. This chain links TRBV5-6 with TRBJ2-5; maybe TRBD1 (5 bases). This TCR was sampled from a woman aged 30 to 39 in good health and CMV-seropositive. CDR3 sequence: CASSLDDRWQETQYF. In DNA form, the CDR3 reads TGTGCCAGCAGCTTAGATGACAGATGGCAAGAGACCCAGTACTTC.